This passage covers 9 T cell receptor beta chains from one sample sequenced in a study of T cells in Graves' hyperthyroidism and ophthalmopathy. Amplification of TCR beta CDR3 regions used RNA as the template. The study used the HTBI primer set for a first-round RT-PCR of the TCR CDR3. One entry per CDR3 protein results from TCRdb running MiXCR on the multiplex PCR reads. The sample lists nearly 250,000 distinct CDR3 sequences, approximately 25% occurring once. Sequenced material: blood. Receptor source: a middle-aged woman with Graves' ophthalmopathy.

This clonotype was seen many times. The gene calls are TRBV12-3 or TRBV12-4 and TRBJ2-7; 7 bases are a match to TRBD1. Losses at the gene ends were 4 bases for V and 0 bases for J; bases not matched to a gene: 6. The length of the CDR3 is 15 residues. For the CDR3, the DNA is TGTGCCAGCAGTTCCCGGACAGGCAGCTCCTACGAGCAGTACTTC. This sequence encodes CASSSRTGSSYEQYF.

This clonotype was recorded many times. The rearrangement uses TRBV15 and TRBJ1-3; maybe TRBD1 (6 bases). This CDR3 region has 14 residues. V was pared by 6 bases and J by 0 bases, with 9 bases between. The germline gives CDR1 LNHNV, CDR2 YYDKDF (reference sequence). Written as DNA, the CDR3 is TGTGCCACCAGAGGACAGATCTCTGGAAACACCATATATTTT. Protein: CATRGQISGNTIYF.

This clonotype was seen ten or more times. The V call is TRBV18, the J call TRBJ2-7, with D perhaps TRBD1 (6 bases). CDR1 and CDR2 (germline): KGHSH, LQKENI. V dropped 2 bases and J dropped 5 bases, with 7 bases sitting between them. The CDR3 spans 12 residues. The CDR3 DNA reads TGTGCCAGCTCACCAGAGGGGGACGAGCAGTACTTC. Its protein is CASSPEGDEQYF.

The rearrangement links TRBV19 to TRBJ1-3; perhaps TRBD1 as D (5 bases). CDR1 is LNHDA, CDR2 SQIVND, per germline (reference sequence). The CDR3 is 15 residues long. V was trimmed by 6 bases and J by 0 bases, leaving 12 bases between them. CDR3 bases: TGTGCCAGTAGACGGACACCTTTCTCTGGAAACACCATATATTTT. Its protein is CASRRTPFSGNTIYF.

This clonotype was recorded many times. V usage is TRBV27 and J usage is TRBJ1-1; D remains ambiguous. Germline CDR1 is MNHEY and CDR2 is SMNVEV (reference sequence). V lost 4 bases to trimming and J lost 0 bases, with 21 bases between them. This CDR3 is 18 amino acids long. CDR3 protein: CASSSTSGSLLMNTEAFF. The CDR3 bases are TGTGCCAGCAGTTCAACGTCCGGGTCGCTCCTTATGAACACTGAAGCTTTCTTT.

In its sample, this clonotype was seen a few times. The chain is built from TRBV19 and TRBJ1-1; tentatively, D is TRBD1 (5 bases). The CDR3 loop spans 15 amino acids. V gave up 5 bases and J gave up 0 bases, with 13 bases separating them. The germline V gene encodes CDR1 LNHDA and CDR2 SQIVND (reference sequence). This chain's CDR3 is CASSPLTVMNTEAFF. The DNA for the CDR3 is TGTGCCAGTAGTCCCCTGACAGTTATGAACACTGAAGCTTTCTTT.

This clonotype was seen ten or more times. The chain is built from TRBV6-6 and TRBJ1-5; no firm D call. The CDR3 consists of 12 residues. The germline V and J ends were trimmed by 8 bases and 3 bases, with 8 bases remaining between them. The germline V gene has CDR1 MNHNY and CDR2 SVGAGI (reference sequence). Here the CDR3 reads CASSVANQPQHF. As DNA, the CDR3 is TGTGCCAGCTCAGTTGCCAATCAGCCCCAGCATTTT.

This clonotype appeared many times. The V gene is TRBV18, the J gene TRBJ1-1; a weak D match, TRBD1 (5 bases). CDR1 is KGHSH, CDR2 LQKENI, per germline. V dropped 0 bases and J dropped 6 bases, with 14 bases sitting between them. This CDR3 is built from 15 residues. CDR3 in amino acids: CASSPPYRGGSEAFF. The CDR3 DNA follows: TGTGCCAGCTCACCACCTTACCGGGGCGGCTCTGAAGCTTTCTTT.

This clonotype was counted many times. The chain couples TRBV20-1 to TRBJ2-7; D might be TRBD1 (5 bases). Germline V lookup: CDR1 DFQATT, CDR2 SNEGSKA (reference sequence). The CDR3 length is 13 residues. V was cut by 1 base and J by 4 bases, with 11 bases left in between. CDR3 nucleotides: TGCAGTGCTAGAGTTGCAGCAGGGTACGAGCAGTACTTC. Protein sequence: CSARVAAGYEQYF.